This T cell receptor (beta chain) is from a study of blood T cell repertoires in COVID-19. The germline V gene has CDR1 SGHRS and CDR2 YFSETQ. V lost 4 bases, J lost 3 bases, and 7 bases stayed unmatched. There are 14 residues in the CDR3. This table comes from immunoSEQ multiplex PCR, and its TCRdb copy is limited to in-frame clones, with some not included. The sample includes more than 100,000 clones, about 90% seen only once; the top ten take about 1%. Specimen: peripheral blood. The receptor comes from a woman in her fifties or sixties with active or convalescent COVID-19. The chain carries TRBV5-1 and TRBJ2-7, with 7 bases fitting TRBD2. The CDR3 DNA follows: TGCGCCAGCAGCGGTACTAGCGCTAACTACGAGCAGTACTTC. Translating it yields CASSGTSANYEQYF.